Following are 30 T cell receptor beta chains from one sample sequenced in a study of cytomegalovirus exposure and HLA in healthy donors. The PCR contained 60 Vbeta and 13 Jbeta primers. Measured with immunoSEQ multiplex PCR; TCRdb has only the in-frame clones, and not every one. The listing records 150,000 to 250,000 clones. Sequences were obtained from PBMCs. These receptors were obtained from a boy aged 10-17 years in good health and CMV-seronegative.

The chain couples TRBV5-1 to TRBJ1-5, with D unclear. Germline V gene lookup returns CDR1 SGHRS and CDR2 YFSETQ. The CDR3 consists of 14 residues. Deletions cut 5 bases from V and 2 bases from J, with 11 bases between. CDR3 bases: TGCGCCAGCAGTCCCGGAGAGGGCAATCAGCCCCAGCATTTT. Residues: CASSPGEGNQPQHF.

The rearrangement uses TRBV19 and TRBJ1-4, with no clear D. CDR3 length: 15 residues. Germline V CDR1 and CDR2: LNHDA, SQIVND (reference sequence). Trimming removed 4 bases at V and 0 bases at J, with 9 bases between. CDR3 residues: CASSKYGTTNEKLFF. The CDR3 DNA sequence: TGTGCCAGTAGTAAATACGGGACAACTAATGAAAAACTGTTTTTT.

The J gene is TRBJ2-1, the V gene TRBV19, with TRBD1 matching over 7 bases. The CDR3 length is 12 residues. The ends lost 4 bases at V and 15 bases at J; junction bases unmatched: 9. CDR1 is LNHDA, CDR2 SQIVND, per germline (reference sequence). The CDR3 is CASSTGTVDRFF. The CDR3 DNA is TGTGCCAGTAGTACCGGGACAGTGGATAGGTTCTTC.

V gene TRBV29-1 combines with J gene TRBJ2-7; 11 nucleotides line up with TRBD2. With 7 bases clipped from V and 3 bases from J, the junction kept 2 bases outside the gene matches. The length of the CDR3 is 12 residues. In germline, CDR1 is SQVTM, CDR2 ANQGSEA. Here the CDR3 reads CSATSGGYEQYF. The DNA for the CDR3 is TGCAGCGCCACTAGCGGGGGCTACGAGCAGTACTTC.

The V and J genes are TRBV13 and TRBJ1-2; D is possibly TRBD1 (5 bases). Deletions cut 0 bases from V and 5 bases from J, with 10 bases between. Looked up from germline, CDR1 is PRHDT and CDR2 is FYEKMQ (reference sequence). This CDR3 spans 14 amino acids. The CDR3 nucleotides are TGTGCCAGCAGCTTAGGTCAGGGCAGTTATGGCTACACCTTC. Translation: CASSLGQGSYGYTF.

Here the CDR3 reads CASSLGGQAHYGYTF. In nucleotides, the CDR3 is TGTGCCAGCAGCTTGGGTGGGCAGGCCCACTATGGCTACACCTTC. This chain connects TRBV11-2 to TRBJ1-2; no clear D gene. There are 15 residues in the CDR3. Trimming removed 3 bases from V and 3 bases from J, with 14 bases in between. The V gene's germline CDR1 is SGHAT and CDR2 FQNNGV.

DNA for the CDR3: TGTGCCAGCAGCGTAGCGGGGGGGCCAAGGAATGAGCAGTTCTTC. It is translated as CASSVAGGPRNEQFF. The gene calls are TRBV9 and TRBJ2-1, with 8 positions matching TRBD2. The CDR3 length is 15 residues. V lost 0 bases to trimming and J lost 7 bases; unmatched junction nucleotides: 6. Germline-derived CDR1 and CDR2 are SGDLS and YYNGEE.

The genes are TRBV30 and TRBJ1-2; 8 positions match TRBD1. The germline V gene encodes CDR1 GTSNPN and CDR2 SVGIG (reference sequence). V shed 0 bases, J shed 0 bases, and the junction held 3 bases outside the gene matches. This CDR3 has 15 residues. In nucleotides, the CDR3 is TGTGCCTGGAGTGTAAAACAGGGGGCTAACTATGGCTACACCTTC. Its protein is CAWSVKQGANYGYTF.

In nucleotides, the CDR3 is TGTGCCAGCAGCTTGGTGATAGCGGGGGGAGAGACCCAGTACTTC. Encoded protein: CASSLVIAGGETQYF. This chain joins TRBV5-5 and TRBJ2-5; 10 bases are shared with TRBD2. There are 15 residues in the CDR3. Germline V gives CDR1 SGHKS, CDR2 YYEKEE (reference sequence). Losses at the gene ends were 0 bases for V and 4 bases for J; bases not matched to a gene: 3.

V usage is TRBV5-1 and J usage is TRBJ2-5; TRBD2 is a possible D gene (5 bases). The CDR3 runs to 14 residues. V was clipped by 2 bases and J by 5 bases, with 13 bases between them. Germline V CDR1 and CDR2: SGHRS, YFSETQ. CDR3 sequence (DNA): TGCGCCAGCAGCTTCGCGGCGACGGGGGAGACCCAGTACTTC. This translates into CASSFAATGETQYF.

This rearrangement joins TRBV6-6 to TRBJ2-2; TRBD2 aligns across 7 bases. J lost 2 bases, V lost 6 bases, and 6 bases had no gene match. The germline V gene has CDR1 MNHNY and CDR2 SVGAGI (reference sequence). The CDR3 runs to 15 residues. The CDR3 region has the DNA TGTGCCAGCAGGGGCTCGGGGGGAAACACCGGGGAGCTGTTTTTT. Protein: CASRGSGGNTGELFF.

This chain links TRBV10-3 with TRBJ1-1, with a tentative D call TRBD1 (5 bases). Germline V gene sequence: CDR1 ENHRY, CDR2 SYGVKD. The germline V and J ends were trimmed by 0 bases and 10 bases, with 12 bases remaining between them. The CDR3 runs to 13 residues. CDR3 DNA: TGTGCCATCAGTGAGTCGGGGGGTTTAGGAGCTTTCTTT. Its protein product is CAISESGGLGAFF.

CDR3 coding DNA: TGTGCCAGCAGCATCGACAGGGCCTATGGCTACACCTTC. Translating it yields CASSIDRAYGYTF. The rearrangement links TRBV6-5 to TRBJ1-2; TRBD1 agrees at 7 bases. Trimming took 6 bases from V and 4 from J; bases not matched to a gene: 5. The CDR3 has 13 residues. Germline-derived CDR1 and CDR2 are MNHEY and SVGAGI.

The chain uses TRBV6-4 and TRBJ1-2; possibly TRBD1 for D (5 bases). The V and J ends lost 3 bases and 8 bases respectively, with 22 bases between them. CDR3 size: 16 residues. Germline V gene sequence: CDR1 MRHNA, CDR2 SNTAGT. The CDR3 sequence: CASSEVSGVGVGGYTF. The CDR3 DNA is TGTGCCAGCAGTGAGGTTTCGGGGGTTGGCGTCGGCGGCTACACCTTC.

The CDR3 sequence is CASSQEGTGGLYEQYF. The CDR3 DNA follows: TGTGCCAGCAGCCAAGAGGGGACAGGGGGCCTCTACGAGCAGTACTTC. The chain couples TRBV4-2 to TRBJ2-5, with 12 bases fitting TRBD1. The DNA end is more similar to TRBJ2-7, so the J call may be wrong. In germline, CDR1 is LGHNA, CDR2 YNFKEQ. The CDR3 covers 16 residues.

The chain joins TRBV4-1 to TRBJ1-2, with TRBD1 matching 10 bases. Germline lookup yields CDR1 MGHRA and CDR2 YSYEKL. Unmatched junction bases numbered 3, after V lost 5 bases and J lost 0 bases. The CDR3 extends over 15 amino acids. Here the CDR3 DNA reads TGCGCCAGCAGCTATGGACAGGGGGCTAACTATGGCTACACCTTC. Translation: CASSYGQGANYGYTF.

J is TRBJ2-3 and V is TRBV12-5; 9 nucleotides match TRBD1. The CDR3 has 16 amino acids. Germline loops: CDR1 LGHNT, CDR2 FRNRAP. After removal of 2 bases from V and 6 bases from J, the junction contained 9 bases not matched to a gene. CDR3 loop: CASGLPGTGFVDTQYF. CDR3 in DNA: TGTGCTAGTGGTTTGCCCGGGACAGGGTTCGTGGATACGCAGTATTTT. The whole variable domain, filled in from reference TRBV12-5 and TRBJ2-3, reads DARVTQTPRHKVTEMGQEVTMRCQPILGHNTVFWYRQTMMQGLELLAYFRNRAPLDDSGMPKDRFSAEMPDATLATLKIQPSEPRDSAVYFCASGLPGTGFVDTQYFGPGTRLTVL.

J is TRBJ2-3 and V is TRBV7-9, with 10 nucleotides matching TRBD1. In germline, CDR1 is SEHNR, CDR2 FQNEAQ (reference sequence). The trim removed 5 bases at V and 6 bases at J, leaving 8 bases unmatched. The length of the CDR3 is 15 residues. CDR3 in amino acids: CASSRQGARGDTQYF. The CDR3 DNA is TGTGCCAGCAGCCGACAGGGGGCGCGTGGGGATACGCAGTATTTT.

For the CDR3, the DNA is TGTGCCAGCTCGCCTGCCACAGGGAACACTGAAGCTTTCTTT. This encodes CASSPATGNTEAFF. This chain uses TRBV18 with TRBJ1-1, with a tentative D call TRBD1 (5 bases). V lost 6 bases, J lost 1 base, and 12 bases lay in between. CDR1 and CDR2 (germline): KGHSH, LQKENI. This CDR3 contains 14 residues.

The chain couples TRBV7-9 to TRBJ1-1; D gene unclear. The V gene's germline CDR1 is SEHNR and CDR2 FQNEAQ (reference sequence). The CDR3 sequence is 14 residues long. V dropped 5 bases and J dropped 0 bases, with 10 bases sitting between them. CDR3 residues: CASSPSEVNTEAFF. The CDR3 region has the DNA TGTGCCAGCAGCCCCTCGGAGGTGAACACTGAAGCTTTCTTT.

The chain recombines TRBV5-4 with TRBJ2-3, with D perhaps TRBD1 (6 bases). Trimming removed 1 base at V and 4 bases at J, with 10 bases between. This CDR3 has 14 residues. Germline CDR1 SGHNT, CDR2 YYREEE (reference sequence). The DNA of the CDR3 is TGTGCCAGCAGCTTGATACAGGGTTCAGATACGCAGTATTTT. Amino acids: CASSLIQGSDTQYF.

The J gene is TRBJ1-1, the V gene TRBV11-2, with 8 bases matching TRBD1. V trimming: 5 bases; J trimming: 3 bases; junction bases outside the gene matches: 5. Germline assignment: CDR1 SGHAT and CDR2 FQNNGV. CDR3 size: 14 residues. CDR3 nucleotide sequence: TGTGCCAGCAGCCCTATGACAGGGGACACTGAAGCTTTCTTT. It specifies CASSPMTGDTEAFF.

This rearrangement joins TRBV5-4 to TRBJ1-1; D not certain. The CDR3 loop spans 14 amino acids. Germline CDR1 is SGHNT and CDR2 is YYREEE (reference sequence). Deletions cut 1 base from V and 0 bases from J, with 7 bases between. The CDR3 sequence is CASSLSGLNTEAFF. The CDR3 region has the DNA TGTGCCAGCAGCTTGAGCGGTTTGAACACTGAAGCTTTCTTT.

The chain is built from TRBV15 and TRBJ1-4, with D perhaps TRBD1 (6 bases). Trimming cost V 0 bases and J 8 bases, with 16 bases left between them. The CDR3 runs 16 residues. Germline loops: CDR1 LNHNV, CDR2 YYDKDF (reference sequence). The CDR3: CATSRDLVTGSEKLFF. In DNA, the CDR3 is TGTGCCACCAGCAGAGATTTGGTAACAGGGTCGGAAAAACTGTTTTTT.

The chain carries TRBV27 and TRBJ2-3, with 7 bases aligning to TRBD1. V shed 3 bases and J 1 base; nucleotides not matched to a gene: 4. This CDR3 is built from 15 residues. Per the germline V gene, CDR1 is MNHEY and CDR2 is SMNVEV (reference sequence). The CDR3 coding sequence is TGTGCCAGCAGTTTTTTTGGACAGGGCACAGATACGCAGTATTTT. Protein: CASSFFGQGTDTQYF.

The rearrangement links TRBV5-1 to TRBJ2-6; D call uncertain. Germline CDR1 SGHRS, CDR2 YFSETQ. This CDR3 spans 15 amino acids. Trimming cost V 4 bases and J 1 base, with 9 bases left between them. The CDR3 is CASSPLTSGANVLTF. In DNA, the CDR3 is TGCGCCAGCAGCCCTCTAACGTCTGGGGCCAACGTCCTGACTTTC.

V is TRBV7-8 and J is TRBJ2-3; no firm D call. The V and J ends lost 4 bases and 1 base respectively, with 9 bases between them. This CDR3 is built from 14 residues. Germline V lookup: CDR1 SGHVS, CDR2 FQNEAQ. The CDR3 here is CASSYRLGTDTQYF. The CDR3 DNA reads as TGTGCCAGCAGCTACCGGCTAGGCACAGATACGCAGTATTTT.

The chain carries TRBV14 and TRBJ1-1; D may be TRBD1 (5 bases). The CDR3 runs 13 residues. Trimming took off 7 bases at V and 4 bases at J, with 13 bases between the two ends. In germline, CDR1 is SGHDN, CDR2 FVKESK. The CDR3 coding sequence is TGTGCCAGCACCAAAGGGGTCCTCACTGAAGCTTTCTTT. Translating it yields CASTKGVLTEAFF.

This rearrangement joins TRBV9 to TRBJ1-6; D is unresolved. CDR3 size: 17 residues. Trimming removed 0 bases from V and 0 bases from J, with 10 bases in between. Looked up from germline, CDR1 is SGDLS and CDR2 is YYNGEE. Here the CDR3 reads CASSVGSGSSYNSPLHF. CDR3 nucleotide sequence: TGTGCCAGCAGCGTAGGTAGCGGCAGCTCCTATAATTCACCCCTCCACTTT.

The chain joins TRBV27 to TRBJ2-3, with 11 bases that match TRBD1. V shed 3 bases, J shed 0 bases, and the junction held 11 bases outside the gene matches. CDR1 and CDR2 from the germline V gene are MNHEY and SMNVEV (reference sequence). The CDR3 totals 19 residues. The CDR3 coding sequence is TGTGCCAGCAGTTTTAATATTCGGACAGGGGGCCGGAGCACAGATACGCAGTATTTT. This sequence encodes CASSFNIRTGGRSTDTQYF.